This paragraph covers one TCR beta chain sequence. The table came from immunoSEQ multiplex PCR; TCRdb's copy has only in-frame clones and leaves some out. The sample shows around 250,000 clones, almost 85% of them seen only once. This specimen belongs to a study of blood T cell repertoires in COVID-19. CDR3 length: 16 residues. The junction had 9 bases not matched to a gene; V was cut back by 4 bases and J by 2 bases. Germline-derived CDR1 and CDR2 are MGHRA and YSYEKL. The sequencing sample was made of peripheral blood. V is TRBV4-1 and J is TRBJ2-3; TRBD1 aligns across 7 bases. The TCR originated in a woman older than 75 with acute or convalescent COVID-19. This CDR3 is CASSLVLGGPTDTQYF. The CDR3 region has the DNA TGCGCCAGCAGCCTGGTTCTAGGGGGCCCCACAGATACGCAGTATTTT.